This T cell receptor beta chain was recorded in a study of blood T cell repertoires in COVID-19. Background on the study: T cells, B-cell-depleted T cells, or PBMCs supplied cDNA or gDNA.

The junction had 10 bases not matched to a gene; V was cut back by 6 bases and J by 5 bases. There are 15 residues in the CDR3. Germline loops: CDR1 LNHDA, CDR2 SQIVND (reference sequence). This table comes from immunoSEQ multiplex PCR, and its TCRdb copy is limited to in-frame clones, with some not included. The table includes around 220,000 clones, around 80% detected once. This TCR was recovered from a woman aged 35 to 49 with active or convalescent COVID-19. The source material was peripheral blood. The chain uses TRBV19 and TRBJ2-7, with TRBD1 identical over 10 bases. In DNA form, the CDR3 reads TGTGCCAGTAGACAGGGACAGGGGATGATCCACGAGCAGTACTTC. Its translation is CASRQGQGMIHEQYF. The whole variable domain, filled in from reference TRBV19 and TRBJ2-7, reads DGGITQSPKYLFRKEGQNVTLSCEQNLNHDAMYWYRQDPGQGLRLIYYSQIVNDFQKGDIAEGYSVSREKKESFPLTVTSAQKNPTAFYLCASRQGQGMIHEQYFGPGTRLTVT.